A selection of T cell receptor beta chains follows, all from one sample in a study of T cells after yellow fever vaccination. In TCRdb, the 5' RACE reads were re-called with MiXCR into one record per CDR3 protein. The sample lists about 550,000 distinct CDR3 sequences, over 15% occurring once. Material: PBMCs, obtained 15 days after the yellow fever booster vaccination. These TCRs come from a man aged 25-40 years who received the YFV17D yellow fever vaccine. CDR3s include the opening cysteine and the closing phenylalanine or tryptophan. A D gene is named only where the DNA matches it firmly. Size tells how often a clone was seen (once, few, many) or the class of an expanded clone, and some rows leave it out.

CDR3,DNA,V,D,J,size
CASSSQQGVGNTIYF,TGTGCCAGCAGCTCTCAACAGGGGGTCGGAAACACCATATATTTT,TRBV7-2,TRBD1,TRBJ1-3,-
CAWIRTEGRTEAFF,TGTGCCTGGATCAGAACAGAGGGAAGAACTGAAGCTTTCTTT,TRBV30,-,TRBJ1-1,many
CASSLEGARGISPLHF,TGCGCCAGCAGCTTGGAGGGGGCCCGCGGGATTTCACCCCTCCACTTT,TRBV5-1,TRBD1,TRBJ1-6,-
CASSVLSAGDYTGELFF,TGTGCCAGCAGCGTCCTCTCAGCGGGTGATTACACCGGGGAGCTGTTTTTT,TRBV9,-,TRBJ2-2,few
CSARGGSTGGTGELFF,TGCAGTGCTAGAGGTGGATCGACGGGCGGCACCGGGGAGCTGTTTTTT,TRBV20-1,-,TRBJ2-2,-
CSALGGHHGAEAFF,TGCAGTGCCCTAGGGGGCCACCATGGGGCTGAAGCTTTCTTT,TRBV20-1,TRBD1,TRBJ1-1,once
CASSWTGGRNTDTQYF,TGTGCCAGCAGCTGGACAGGGGGAAGGAACACAGATACGCAGTATTTT,TRBV5-5,TRBD1,TRBJ2-3,-
CASSSGRHEQFF,TGTGCCAGCTCTAGCGGGAGGCATGAGCAGTTCTTC,TRBV6-6,TRBD2,TRBJ2-1,few
CSASLVGYGGELFF,TGCAGTGCTAGCCTAGTCGGGTATGGCGGGGAGCTGTTTTTT,TRBV20-1,-,TRBJ2-2,-
CATSRDYTGDSTDTQYF,TGTGCCACCAGCAGAGATTACACGGGGGATAGCACAGATACGCAGTATTTT,TRBV15,-,TRBJ2-3,-
CASRFLALQETQYF,TGTGCCAGCAGATTTCTAGCGCTCCAAGAGACCCAGTACTTC,TRBV6-1,-,TRBJ2-5,-
CASSLYSHYEQYF,TGTGCCAGCAGTTTATATAGCCACTACGAGCAGTACTTC,TRBV12-3/TRBV12-4,-,TRBJ2-7,few
CSAPGQEHFGTQYF,TGCAGTGCCCCGGGACAGGAGCATTTTGGAACCCAGTACTTC,TRBV20-1,TRBD1,TRBJ2-5,-
CASRGPGRSSSHSGANVLTF,TGTGCCAGCAGAGGACCCGGGAGAAGCTCCTCGCACTCTGGGGCCAACGTCCTGACTTTC,TRBV11-1,-,TRBJ2-6,few
CASQKQGDRLGYTF,TGTGCCAGCCAGAAGCAGGGAGATCGGCTTGGCTACACCTTC,TRBV25-1,-,TRBJ1-2,few
CATSSLLAGYNEQFF,TGTGCCACCAGCAGCCTACTAGCGGGTTACAATGAGCAGTTCTTC,TRBV15,TRBD2,TRBJ2-1,-
CASSVDRGTKETQYF,TGTGCCAGCAGCGTAGATCGTGGGACAAAAGAGACCCAGTACTTC,TRBV9,-,TRBJ2-5,-
CSARDWGLAGGGNEQFF,TGCAGTGCTAGAGATTGGGGACTAGCGGGAGGAGGCAATGAGCAGTTCTTC,TRBV20-1,TRBD2,TRBJ2-1,few
CASSHRPGLAGGGLDKNIQYF,TGTGCCAGCAGCCACCGCCCGGGACTAGCGGGAGGGGGGCTTGACAAAAACATTCAGTACTTC,TRBV3-1,TRBD2,TRBJ2-4,many
CASSPGGLSSYEQYF,TGTGCCAGCAGCCCGGGGGGCCTTAGCTCCTACGAGCAGTACTTC,TRBV7-9,-,TRBJ2-7,many
CALRDAYNEQFF,TGTGCCCTTCGGGACGCCTACAATGAGCAGTTCTTC,TRBV6-2/TRBV6-3,-,TRBJ2-1,few
CASSQDRETRSSYEQYF,TGCGCCAGCAGCCAAGATAGAGAGACCAGGAGCTCCTACGAGCAGTACTTC,TRBV4-3,-,TRBJ2-7,few
CASSKARVTYEQYF,TGTGCCAGCAGCAAAGCACGGGTGACCTACGAGCAGTACTTC,TRBV21-1,-,TRBJ2-7,few
CASIGTLQETQYF,TGTGCCAGCATAGGGACTCTCCAAGAGACCCAGTACTTC,TRBV7-8,-,TRBJ2-5,-
CATESYNEQFF,TGTGCCACCGAGTCCTACAATGAGCAGTTCTTC,TRBV6-5,-,TRBJ2-1,-
CASSLLAGNNEQFF,TGTGCCAGCAGTTTATTGGCCGGGAACAATGAGCAGTTCTTC,TRBV5-1,-,TRBJ2-1,many
CSVGGGSDTQYF,TGCAGCGTTGGGGGGGGATCAGATACGCAGTATTTT,TRBV29-1,TRBD2,TRBJ2-3,-
CASSLDGPTNEQYF,TGTGCCAGCAGCTTGGACGGGCCAACCAACGAGCAGTACTTC,TRBV7-9,-,TRBJ2-7,-
CSARVSGANVLTF,TGCAGTGCTAGAGTGTCTGGGGCCAACGTCCTGACTTTC,TRBV20-1,-,TRBJ2-6,many
CASILGILREETQYF,TGTGCCAGCATCTTAGGTATATTGAGGGAAGAGACCCAGTACTTC,TRBV7-9,-,TRBJ2-5,-
CASSPGGTRSSYEQYF,TGTGCCAGCAGCCCCGGGGGGACCCGCAGCTCCTACGAGCAGTACTTC,TRBV9,TRBD2,TRBJ2-7,-
CASSLTGVGDTQYF,TGTGCCAGCAGCTTAACGGGAGTGGGAGATACGCAGTATTTT,TRBV7-8,-,TRBJ2-3,few
CASSRRFRTAETQYF,TGTGCCAGCAGCCGTCGATTCCGGACGGCAGAGACCCAGTACTTC,TRBV11-2,-,TRBJ2-5,-
CSAEHRDIYSYEQYF,TGCAGTGCTGAACACCGGGACATCTACTCCTACGAGCAGTACTTC,TRBV20-1,-,TRBJ2-7,-
CASSLKGQLSYNEQFF,TGTGCCAGCAGTCTTAAAGGACAGCTATCCTACAATGAGCAGTTCTTC,TRBV7-9,-,TRBJ2-1,few
CSASIRDRADNEQFF,TGCAGTGCTAGTATCCGGGACAGGGCTGACAATGAGCAGTTCTTC,TRBV20-1,TRBD1,TRBJ2-1,-
CSARDSILIPYEQYF,TGCAGTGCTAGAGATTCCATCCTGATCCCCTACGAGCAGTACTTC,TRBV20-1,-,TRBJ2-7,few
CSAKPGYNTEAFF,TGCAGTGCAAAACCAGGGTATAACACTGAAGCTTTCTTT,TRBV20-1,-,TRBJ1-1,-
CASSVAHHNEQYF,TGTGCCAGCAGCGTGGCACACCATAACGAGCAGTACTTC,TRBV9,-,TRBJ2-7,-
CASSDGRLQRDTQYF,TGTGCCAGCAGCGACGGTAGACTCCAGCGGGATACGCAGTATTTT,TRBV5-5,-,TRBJ2-3,few
CAISEPFEGTDTQYF,TGTGCCATCAGTGAGCCCTTTGAGGGGACAGATACGCAGTATTTT,TRBV10-3,-,TRBJ2-3,few
CASSRTQGLPLSGANVLTF,TGTGCCAGCAGCCGTACCCAGGGTCTACCCCTCTCTGGGGCCAACGTCCTGACTTTC,TRBV11-2,-,TRBJ2-6,-
CASSFGEGETQYF,TGTGCCAGCAGCTTTGGGGAAGGGGAGACCCAGTACTTC,TRBV7-7,-,TRBJ2-5,-
CASSTTGERTDTQYF,TGCGCCAGCAGCACGACGGGAGAGCGAACAGATACGCAGTATTTT,TRBV5-1,-,TRBJ2-3,many
CSAELGTDTQYF,TGCAGTGCAGAGCTGGGCACAGATACGCAGTATTTT,TRBV20-1,-,TRBJ2-3,few
CASRLSGGAYEQYF,TGTGCCAGCAGGCTTAGCGGAGGGGCCTACGAGCAGTACTTC,TRBV28,-,TRBJ2-7,-
CSARGKSGHGYTF,TGCAGTGCTAGAGGGAAAAGCGGGCATGGCTACACCTTC,TRBV20-1,-,TRBJ1-2,few
CASNLAAYNEQFF,TGTGCCAGCAATCTAGCGGCGTACAATGAGCAGTTCTTC,TRBV28,TRBD2,TRBJ2-1,few
CAWRPTSGAYNEQFF,TGTGCCTGGAGACCCACTAGCGGAGCCTACAATGAGCAGTTCTTC,TRBV30,TRBD2,TRBJ2-1,-
CASSELRGEETQYF,TGTGCCAGCAGTGAATTGCGGGGAGAAGAGACCCAGTACTTC,TRBV25-1,-,TRBJ2-5,-
CASSQRTTGETYGYTF,TGCGCCAGCAGCCAGCGCACGACCGGGGAAACCTATGGCTACACCTTC,TRBV4-1,-,TRBJ1-2,few
CASHGDDEKLFF,TGTGCCAGCCACGGGGATGATGAAAAACTGTTTTTT,TRBV12-3/TRBV12-4,-,TRBJ1-4,-
CASRGQGGIEDEQYF,TGTGCCAGCAGGGGACAGGGGGGGATAGAGGACGAGCAGTACTTC,TRBV27,TRBD1,TRBJ2-7,-
CAGGGTVSNEQYF,TGTGCCGGGGGGGGGACAGTATCCAACGAGCAGTACTTC,TRBV6-6,-,TRBJ2-7,-
CASRGTGYEQYF,TGTGCCTCCAGGGGGACAGGCTACGAGCAGTACTTC,TRBV28,TRBD1,TRBJ2-7,-